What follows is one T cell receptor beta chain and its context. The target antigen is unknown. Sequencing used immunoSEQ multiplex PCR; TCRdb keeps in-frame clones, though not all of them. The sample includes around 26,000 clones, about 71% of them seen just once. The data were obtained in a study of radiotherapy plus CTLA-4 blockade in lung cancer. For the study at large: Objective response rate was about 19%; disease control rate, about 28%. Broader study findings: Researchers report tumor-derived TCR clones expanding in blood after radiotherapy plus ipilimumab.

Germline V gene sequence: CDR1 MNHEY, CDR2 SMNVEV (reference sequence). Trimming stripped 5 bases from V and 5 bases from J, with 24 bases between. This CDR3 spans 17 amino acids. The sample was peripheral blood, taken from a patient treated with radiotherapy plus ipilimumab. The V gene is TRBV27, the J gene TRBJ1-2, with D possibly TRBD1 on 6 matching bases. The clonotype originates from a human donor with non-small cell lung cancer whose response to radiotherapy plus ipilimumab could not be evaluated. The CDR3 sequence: CASSPKEVGGSLYGYTF. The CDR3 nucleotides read TGTGCCAGCAGTCCCAAAGAGGTAGGGGGATCGTTGTATGGCTACACCTTC.